These 6 T cell receptor beta chains were sequenced from one sample in a study of PD-1 blockade in mismatch repair-deficient tumors. Profiled with immunoSEQ multiplex PCR; TCRdb holds only in-frame clones, not every one. The repertoire holds 40,000 to 60,000 clones, more than 65% seen once, with roughly 8% in the top ten. Sequenced material: peripheral blood, taken roughly 20 weeks after starting pembrolizumab. The receptors originated from an adult with mismatch repair-deficient cancer.

This rearrangement joins TRBV6-1 to TRBJ1-5; D gene uncertain. The germline CDR1 and CDR2 sequences are MNHNS and SASEGT. This CDR3 has 14 amino acids. Trimming stripped 8 bases from V and 2 bases from J, with 13 bases between. For the CDR3, the DNA is TGTGCCAGCGGGCGGGCGGAGGGCAATCAGCCCCAGCATTTT. This codes for CASGRAEGNQPQHF.

This sequence joins TRBV5-1 and TRBJ2-5; TRBD1 is a possible D gene (6 bases). CDR3 size: 16 residues. Germline CDR1 is SGHRS and CDR2 is YFSETQ. V was trimmed by 2 bases and J by 5 bases, leaving 19 bases between them. The CDR3 coding sequence is TGCGCCAGCAGCTTTTACGGGACACCTGGTGCGGAGACCCAGTACTTC. Amino acids: CASSFYGTPGAETQYF.

Only a few counts were recorded for this clone. This sequence joins TRBV5-1 and TRBJ1-2, with TRBD1 identical over 7 bases. J lost 2 bases, V lost 3 bases, and 1 base had no gene match. The CDR3 runs to 13 residues. In germline, CDR1 is SGHRS, CDR2 YFSETQ. CDR3 DNA: TGCGCCAGCAGCTCAGGGGGGAACTATGGCTACACCTTC. As protein: CASSSGGNYGYTF.

The sample holds one count of this clone. This chain connects TRBV29-1 to TRBJ1-1; D call uncertain. Trimming removed 6 bases at V and 1 base at J, with 9 bases between. This CDR3 region has 12 residues. Germline CDR1 reads SQVTM; CDR2 reads ANQGSEA. This CDR3 reads CSVHIANTEAFF. The CDR3 nucleotides read TGCAGCGTCCACATTGCGAACACTGAAGCTTTCTTT.

This clone was detected only a few times. The chain carries TRBV9 and TRBJ1-5; no clear D gene. Looked up from germline, CDR1 is SGDLS and CDR2 is YYNGEE. The V and J ends lost 4 bases and 1 base respectively, with 6 bases between them. The CDR3 sequence is 13 residues long. The CDR3 sequence: CASSFRSNQPQHF. The CDR3 nucleotides read TGTGCCAGCAGCTTTCGGAGCAATCAGCCCCAGCATTTT.

V usage is TRBV5-1 and J usage is TRBJ2-5, with a tentative D call TRBD1 (6 bases). Trimming cost V 4 bases and J 8 bases, with 15 bases left between them. Germline loops: CDR1 SGHRS, CDR2 YFSETQ. CDR3 length: 13 residues. In DNA form, the CDR3 reads TGCGCCAGCAGCACAGGGACCATGGAAACCCAGTACTTC. Translating it yields CASSTGTMETQYF.